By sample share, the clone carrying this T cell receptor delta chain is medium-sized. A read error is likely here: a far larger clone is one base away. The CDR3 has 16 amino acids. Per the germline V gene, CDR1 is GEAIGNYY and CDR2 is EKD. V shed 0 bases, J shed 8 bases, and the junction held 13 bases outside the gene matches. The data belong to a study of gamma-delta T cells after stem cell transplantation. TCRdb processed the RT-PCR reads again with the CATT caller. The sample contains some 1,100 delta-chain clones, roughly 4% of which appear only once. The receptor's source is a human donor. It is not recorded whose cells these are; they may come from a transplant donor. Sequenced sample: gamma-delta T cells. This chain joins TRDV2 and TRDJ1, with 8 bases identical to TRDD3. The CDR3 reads CACDTVGDWENGKLIF. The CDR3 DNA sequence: TGTGCCTGTGACACCGTGGGGGATTGGGAAAATGGCAAACTCATCTTT.